The rows below give T cell receptor beta chains drawn from one sample of a study of OX40 agonist ivuxolimab in advanced cancers. Profiling relied on immunoSEQ multiplex PCR, and the TCRdb table lists in-frame clones only, not all of them. The sample lists 70,000 to 90,000 clones; about 91% were seen once. The sequences come from CD4+ or CD8+ T cells sorted from blood, collected in a trial of the OX40 agonist ivuxolimab. The receptors derive from an adult with an advanced solid tumor such as melanoma, head and neck, liver or kidney cancer. Each CDR3 is given with its conserved first and last residue. Fields, in order: D gene, clone size, J gene, V gene, CDR3 protein, CDR3 DNA. D genes are given only for firm matches. A row's size may be missing; if present it is once, few, many or a size class.

NA NA TRBJ2-2 TRBV5-6 CASRLGVAGELFF TGTGCCAGCAGACTAGGGGTCGCCGGGGAGCTGTTTTTT
TRBD2 once TRBJ2-7 TRBV29-1 CSVALRLAEDYEQYF TGCAGCGTGGCCCTCCGACTAGCGGAAGATTACGAGCAGTACTTC
TRBD1 NA TRBJ2-7 TRBV6-1 CASSEQGASYEQYF TGTGCCAGCAGTGAACAGGGGGCTTCCTACGAGCAGTACTTC
NA NA TRBJ1-2 TRBV6-5 CASRRPDYGYTF TGTGCCAGCAGACGGCCGGACTATGGCTACACCTTC
NA NA TRBJ2-5 TRBV5-1 CASSFGQETQYF TGCGCCAGCAGCTTTGGTCAAGAGACCCAGTACTTC
NA NA TRBJ2-7 TRBV20-1 CSAYDTYEQYF TGCAGTGCCTACGACACCTACGAGCAGTACTTC
NA NA TRBJ2-1 TRBV5-6 CASSLRNEQFF TGTGCCAGCAGCTTGCGCAATGAGCAGTTCTTC
NA NA TRBJ2-2 TRBV9 CASSAGHPTGELFF TGTGCCAGCAGCGCCGGACACCCCACCGGGGAGCTGTTTTTT
TRBD1 NA TRBJ1-5 TRBV4-2 CASSFGTGEGISNQPQHF TGTGCCAGCAGCTTTGGGACAGGGGAAGGGATTAGCAATCAGCCCCAGCATTTT
NA NA TRBJ1-5 TRBV6-5 CATNRVWHQPQHF TGTGCCACGAACAGGGTTTGGCATCAGCCCCAGCATTTT
NA few TRBJ2-1 TRBV5-1 CASRWRPHSDNEQFF TGCGCCAGCAGATGGCGACCTCACTCGGACAATGAGCAGTTCTTC
TRBD2 NA TRBJ2-5 TRBV11-2 CASSPGLAGVGETQYF TGTGCCAGCAGCCCTGGACTAGCGGGGGTGGGAGAGACCCAGTACTTC
NA NA TRBJ2-1 TRBV7-3 CASSAGSSSYNEQFF TGTGCCAGCAGCGCAGGGTCAAGCTCCTACAATGAGCAGTTCTTC